The 27 T cell receptor beta chains reported below all come from one sample, sequenced in a study of OX40 agonist ivuxolimab in advanced cancers. Sequenced by immunoSEQ multiplex PCR; TCRdb stores in-frame clones only, minus some. This table has approximately 90,000 clones, around nine tenths appearing once. The source was CD4+ or CD8+ T cells sorted from blood, collected in a trial of the OX40 agonist ivuxolimab. These receptors were taken from an adult with an advanced solid tumor such as melanoma, head and neck, liver or kidney cancer.

This clone was observed a few times. This chain links TRBV27 with TRBJ2-1; 11 bases line up with TRBD2. This CDR3 spans 17 amino acids. J gave up 8 bases and V 3 bases, and 12 bases lay outside the gene matches. In germline, CDR1 is MNHEY, CDR2 SMNVEV (reference sequence). The CDR3 reads CASSFNGLAGGIDEQFF. The CDR3 nucleotides are TGTGCCAGCAGTTTCAATGGGCTAGCGGGGGGAATCGATGAGCAGTTCTTC.

The table lists this clone with a count of one. The chain combines TRBV5-8 with TRBJ1-2; D unclear. Per the germline V gene, CDR1 is SGHTS and CDR2 is YDEGEE. The CDR3 is 15 residues long. Trimming shortened V by 0 bases and J by 4 bases, and 13 bases separated the two germline ends. The DNA of the CDR3 is TGTGCCAGCAGCTTGGAGCCCGGGGATTCCTATGGCTACACCTTC. Its protein product is CASSLEPGDSYGYTF.

Only one count was recorded for this clone. V gene TRBV2 combines with J gene TRBJ2-3; D is ambiguous. Per germline, CDR1 SNHLY and CDR2 FYNNEI. Trimming took off 3 bases at V and 3 bases at J, with 16 bases between the two ends. The CDR3 loop spans 16 amino acids. The CDR3 spells CASSETLSGITDTQYF. The CDR3 DNA follows: TGTGCCAGCAGTGAGACCCTTAGTGGCATTACAGATACGCAGTATTTT.

V gene TRBV5-1 combines with J gene TRBJ1-1; 9 bases fit TRBD1. Germline V gives CDR1 SGHRS, CDR2 YFSETQ. The CDR3 extends over 13 amino acids. The junction had 5 bases not matched to a gene; V was cut back by 3 bases and J by 8 bases. CDR3 loop: CASSSRDRAEAFF. The DNA of the CDR3 is TGCGCCAGCAGCTCACGGGACAGGGCCGAAGCTTTCTTT.

The V and J genes are TRBV6-1 and TRBJ2-1; tentative D call: TRBD1 (5 bases). CDR1 and CDR2 (germline): MNHNS, SASEGT. The CDR3 contains 14 residues. Trimming removed 7 bases from V and 9 bases from J, with 19 bases in between. In DNA, the CDR3 is TGTGCCAGCAAGGGGAACCCCCAGGTCGGTGAGCAGTTCTTC. It specifies CASKGNPQVGEQFF.

This rearrangement joins TRBV28 to TRBJ1-4; 10 bases map to TRBD1. Germline CDR1 MDHEN, CDR2 SYDVKM. This CDR3 is built from 13 residues. After removal of 6 bases from V and 7 bases from J, the junction contained 2 bases not matched to a gene. The CDR3 nucleotides read TGTGCCAGCAGGACAGGGGGCCTTGAAAAACTGTTTTTT. Translating gives CASRTGGLEKLFF.

The chain links TRBV14 to TRBJ2-7; perhaps D is TRBD1 or TRBD2 (5 bases each). Germline V gene lookup returns CDR1 SGHDN and CDR2 FVKESK. This CDR3 region has 14 residues. With 3 bases removed from V and 1 base from J, the gap between germline ends came to 10 bases. CDR3 sequence reads: CASSQLGVSYEQYF. The DNA for the CDR3 is TGTGCCAGCAGCCAGTTGGGGGTTTCCTACGAGCAGTACTTC.

The J gene is TRBJ2-3, the V gene TRBV10-1; a weak D match, TRBD2 (5 bases). Germline CDR1 and CDR2: WNHNN and SYGVQD (reference sequence). V gave up 6 bases and J gave up 8 bases, with 9 bases separating them. This CDR3 has 11 amino acids. The CDR3 sequence: CASSGGSTQYF. The CDR3 DNA is TGCGCCAGCAGCGGTGGGAGTACGCAGTATTTT.

The chain joins TRBV28 to TRBJ1-4; D gene unclear. The V gene's germline CDR1 is MDHEN and CDR2 SYDVKM. This CDR3 contains 14 residues. Trimming removed 5 bases from V and 3 bases from J, with 10 bases in between. CDR3 protein: CASSLDTPNEKLFF. CDR3 bases: TGTGCCAGCAGTCTTGACACCCCTAATGAAAAACTGTTTTTT.

V and J are TRBV6-4 and TRBJ1-1; no firm D call. This CDR3 region has 13 residues. V lost 4 bases and J lost 1, with 7 bases in between. Germline CDR1 and CDR2: MRHNA and SNTAGT. CDR3 residues: CASSANRNTEAFF. The CDR3 nucleotides are TGTGCCAGCAGTGCCAACAGGAACACTGAAGCTTTCTTT.

This sequence joins TRBV6-1 and TRBJ1-6; D not certain. Per the germline V gene, CDR1 is MNHNS and CDR2 is SASEGT. This CDR3 is 13 amino acids long. Trimming shortened V by 6 bases and J by 8 bases, and 11 bases separated the two germline ends. CDR3 loop: CASRHLEDSPLHF. The CDR3 nucleotides read TGTGCCAGCAGACACCTAGAGGATTCACCCCTCCACTTT.

In its sample, this clone was seen a few times. V is TRBV2 and J is TRBJ1-5; D possibly corresponds to TRBD1 (6 bases). The length of the CDR3 is 14 residues. Trimming took 6 bases from V and 4 from J, leaving 13 bases between them. Germline CDR1 is SNHLY and CDR2 is FYNNEI. The CDR3 nucleotides read TGTGCCAGCAGCAGGCGGACAGAGAATCAGCCCCAGCATTTT. Encoded protein: CASSRRTENQPQHF.

The V and J genes are TRBV5-1 and TRBJ1-1, with D tentatively TRBD1 (6 bases). The CDR3 loop spans 13 amino acids. CDR1 and CDR2 from the germline V gene are SGHRS and YFSETQ. V was pared by 1 base and J by 5 bases, with 9 bases between. CDR3 DNA sequence: TGCGCCAGCAGCTTGCAGGGGCGTACTGAAGCTTTCTTT. Translation gives CASSLQGRTEAFF.

This chain uses TRBV5-6 with TRBJ2-5; D is perhaps TRBD2 (5 bases). There are 12 residues in the CDR3. Germline CDR1 is SGHDT and CDR2 is YYEEEE. Deletions cut 4 bases from V and 4 bases from J, with 8 bases between. The CDR3 here is CASSLARETQYF. In nucleotides, the CDR3 is TGTGCCAGCAGCCTAGCCCGAGAGACCCAGTACTTC.

The V call is TRBV5-1, the J call TRBJ2-5; D gene ambiguous. Germline loops: CDR1 SGHRS, CDR2 YFSETQ. CDR3 size: 13 residues. Between the trimmed V and J ends, which lost 5 bases and 4 bases, there was a span of 12 bases. The DNA for the CDR3 is TGCGCCAGCAGTGGGCCTCAAGGAGAGACCCAGTACTTC. Translating gives CASSGPQGETQYF.

This clone has only one observation. The CDR3 DNA sequence: TGTGCCAGCAGTTACGGAGGGATAAGCACCGGGGAGCTGTTTTTT. Its protein is CASSYGGISTGELFF. The chain carries TRBV6-5 and TRBJ2-2; D is perhaps TRBD2 (6 bases). The V end was cut by 2 bases, the J end by 4 bases, with 11 bases between. The CDR3 contains 15 residues. Per the germline V gene, CDR1 is MNHEY and CDR2 is SVGAGI.

The chain combines TRBV6-1 with TRBJ1-5; D is uncertain. V was pared by 1 base and J by 3 bases, with 10 bases between. In germline, CDR1 is MNHNS, CDR2 SASEGT. The CDR3 has 15 amino acids. CDR3: CASSEVGRNNQPQHF. CDR3 nucleotide sequence: TGTGCCAGCAGTGAAGTAGGGCGGAACAATCAGCCCCAGCATTTT.

The rearrangement uses TRBV18 and TRBJ2-2; possibly TRBD1 for D (7 bases). CDR3 length: 16 residues. The V gene's germline CDR1 is KGHSH and CDR2 LQKENI. The V end was cut by 3 bases, the J end by 5 bases, with 16 bases between. The CDR3 is CASSPLAQGGTGELFF. CDR3 sequence (DNA): TGTGCCAGCTCACCGCTCGCCCAGGGGGGAACCGGGGAGCTGTTTTTT.

V gene TRBV11-3 combines with J gene TRBJ2-3; D is perhaps TRBD2 (7 bases). The CDR3 sequence is 12 residues long. Germline V gene sequence: CDR1 SGHNT, CDR2 YENEEA. V was shortened by 2 bases and J by 9 bases, with 9 bases between the two germline ends. The CDR3 spells CASSLTGGTQYF. The CDR3 DNA reads TGTGCCAGCAGCTTAACGGGGGGCACGCAGTATTTT. The full variable domain, rest sourced from reference TRBV11-3 and TRBJ2-3, is EAGVVQSPRYKIIEKKQPVAFWCNPISGHNTLYWYLQNLGQGPELLIRYENEEAVDDSQLPKDRFSAERLKGVDSTLKIQPAELGDSAVYLCASSLTGGTQYFGPGTRLTVL.

The CDR3 sequence: CASSLTGNTDTQYF. CDR3 bases: TGTGCCAGCAGCTTAACAGGGAACACAGATACGCAGTATTTT. The chain carries TRBV11-3 and TRBJ2-3; a weak D match, TRBD1 (6 bases). Germline CDR1 is SGHNT and CDR2 is YENEEA. V was cut by 2 bases and J by 2 bases, with 8 bases left in between. This CDR3 has 14 residues.

The chain combines TRBV4-1 with TRBJ2-5; 8 bases align to TRBD2. CDR1 is MGHRA and CDR2 is YSYEKL in the germline V gene. V was clipped by 0 bases and J by 5 bases; unmatched bases: 5. This CDR3 has 15 residues. The CDR3 nucleotides read TGCGCCAGCAGCCAAGAGCAGCGGGGGTGGGAGACCCAGTACTTC. Translation: CASSQEQRGWETQYF.

The chain joins TRBV11-3 to TRBJ2-5; D is unclear. V dropped 0 bases and J dropped 5 bases, with 4 bases sitting between them. The CDR3 runs 12 residues. Germline-derived CDR1 and CDR2 are SGHNT and YENEEA. CDR3 sequence reads: CASSLDRETQYF. CDR3 sequence (DNA): TGTGCCAGCAGCTTAGATAGGGAGACCCAGTACTTC.

The CDR3 spells CASSASGTGTYEQYF. DNA of the CDR3: TGCGCCAGCAGCGCTTCCGGGACAGGGACCTACGAGCAGTACTTC. V gene TRBV5-1 combines with J gene TRBJ2-7; 9 positions match TRBD1. J lost 2 bases, V lost 4 bases, and 7 bases had no gene match. CDR3 length equals 15 residues. CDR1 is SGHRS and CDR2 is YFSETQ in the germline V gene.

The rearrangement joins TRBV6-1 to TRBJ2-7, with D perhaps TRBD1 (7 bases). Trimming removed 7 bases from V and 2 bases from J, with 18 bases in between. Germline V gene data show CDR1 as MNHNS and CDR2 as SASEGT. CDR3 length: 15 amino acids. CDR3 coding DNA: TGTGCCAGCACTCGGGAGACAGGGCAAACCTACGAGCAGTACTTC. Its translation is CASTRETGQTYEQYF.

V usage is TRBV10-1 and J usage is TRBJ2-7; the D gene is possibly TRBD1 (7 bases). This CDR3 has 14 residues. V gave up 3 bases and J gave up 7 bases, with 16 bases separating them. Germline values: CDR1 WNHNN, CDR2 SYGVQD (reference sequence). CDR3 in amino acids: CASSENRGGLEQYF. DNA of the CDR3: TGCGCCAGCAGTGAAAACAGGGGAGGCCTTGAGCAGTACTTC.

The chain couples TRBV11-1 to TRBJ2-2; no definite D call. The CDR3 is 15 residues long. Germline CDR1 is SGHAT and CDR2 is FQDESV (reference sequence). Trimming took 0 bases from V and 6 from J, leaving 11 bases between them. The CDR3 region is CASSLAQSFSGELFF. In nucleotides, the CDR3 is TGTGCCAGCAGCTTAGCGCAGAGCTTCTCCGGGGAGCTGTTTTTT.

The rearrangement links TRBV9 to TRBJ2-7; 13 bases align to TRBD2. Germline V CDR1 and CDR2: SGDLS, YYNGEE. V lost 0 bases, J lost 3 bases, and 3 bases stayed unmatched. The CDR3 has 16 amino acids. This chain's CDR3 is CASSVGLAGGYYEQYF. CDR3 bases: TGTGCCAGCAGCGTAGGACTAGCGGGGGGCTACTACGAGCAGTACTTC. Full variable domain (remainder filled in from reference TRBV9 and TRBJ2-7): DSGVTQTPKHLITATGQRVTLRCSPRSGDLSVYWYQQSLDQGLQFLIQYYNGEERAKGNILERFSAQQFPDLHSELNLSSLELGDSALYFCASSVGLAGGYYEQYFGPGTRLTVT.